This TCR beta chain was captured by sequencing in a study of CD4 T cells in relation to SARS-CoV-2 and coronaviruses. Only in-frame clones appear in the TCRdb table, and some are missing; sequencing was by immunoSEQ multiplex PCR. Here the sample spans approximately 70,000 clones, 93% being singletons. Trimming took 3 bases from V and 2 from J, leaving 2 bases between them. The CDR3 contains 11 residues. CDR1 is SGDLS and CDR2 is YYNGEE in the germline V gene. Unexposed donor CD4+ T cells date from about 2011-2018, before the COVID-19 pandemic. Naive and memory CD4+ T cells came from enriched cryopreserved PBMCs. This clone occurred once. Its antigen is unidentified. Overall study results and limits: Compared with monoreactive clones, crossreactive clones showed significantly weaker SARS-CoV-2 expansion.

This sequence was found in a human donor in good health. The chain couples TRBV9 to TRBJ1-2; unclear D gene. The sequenced sample consisted of naive CD4+ T cells from PBMCs. Subset described: naive CD4+ T cells isolated by negative enrichment. The CDR3 here is CASSANYGYTF. The CDR3 DNA sequence: TGTGCCAGCAGCGCGAACTATGGCTACACCTTC.